This T cell receptor beta chain was documented in a study of blood T cells in healthy people across ages. Using a J-beta primer mix together with a sample-barcoded 5' primer, a second PCR was run for roughly 6 to 11 cycles. MiXCR was run by TCRdb on the 5' RACE reads, yielding one entry per CDR3 protein. The data hold some 1.5 million distinct CDR3 sequences, with roughly 28% observed a single time. The CDR3 is 16 amino acids. V lost 4 bases, J lost 3 bases, and 19 bases lay in between. Germline lookup yields CDR1 SGHKS and CDR2 YYEKEE (reference sequence). This clonotype showed up many times. V gene TRBV5-5 combines with J gene TRBJ2-5; no firm D call. Sequenced sample: blood. This receptor was identified in a woman aged 25 to 39 in good health. The CDR3 bases are TGTGCCAGCAGCCCCCCCAGTGGAGCGTCCAAAGAGACCCAGTACTTC. Protein sequence: CASSPPSGASKETQYF.